These 8 T cell receptor beta chains originate from one sample sequenced in a study of cytomegalovirus exposure and HLA in healthy donors. 13 Jbeta primers and 60 Vbeta primers were used for the PCR. Assay used: immunoSEQ multiplex PCR; TCRdb lists only in-frame clones, some missing. The sample has about 160,000 clones, around 85% seen once. Sequencing was done on a sample of PBMCs. The receptors derive from a boy younger than 10 in good health and CMV-seronegative.

V gene TRBV5-1 combines with J gene TRBJ1-1, with 7 bases identical to TRBD1. The germline V gene has CDR1 SGHRS and CDR2 YFSETQ. Unmatched junction bases numbered 4, after V lost 4 bases and J lost 1 base. There are 14 residues in the CDR3. Written as DNA, the CDR3 is TGCGCCAGCAGCCCCCGGACAGGGAACACTGAAGCTTTCTTT. It yields the protein CASSPRTGNTEAFF.

V is TRBV11-2 and J is TRBJ1-2; possibly TRBD1 for D (6 bases). Germline V gene sequence: CDR1 SGHAT, CDR2 FQNNGV. V lost 2 bases and J 3 bases, leaving 10 bases between the germline ends. The CDR3 covers 14 residues. The CDR3 is CASSLSQGDYGYTF. The CDR3 coding sequence is TGTGCCAGCAGCTTATCACAGGGAGACTATGGCTACACCTTC.

The chain recombines TRBV7-9 with TRBJ2-1; 7 bases are shared with TRBD1. The CDR3 runs 14 residues. The junction had 4 bases not matched to a gene; V was cut back by 6 bases and J by 2 bases. Germline-derived CDR1 and CDR2 are SEHNR and FQNEAQ (reference sequence). DNA for the CDR3: TGTGCCAGCAGGCCGGGACAGACCTACAATGAGCAGTTCTTC. The encoded protein is CASRPGQTYNEQFF. Together with reference TRBV7-9 and TRBJ2-1, the CDR3 gives the full variable domain: DTGVSQNPRHKITKRGQNVTFRCDPISEHNRLYWYRQTLGQGPEFLTYFQNEAQLEKSRLLSDRFSAERPKGSFSTLEIQRTEQGDSAMYLCASRPGQTYNEQFFGPGTRLTVL.

The chain recombines TRBV19 with TRBJ2-2; 8 nucleotides agree with TRBD1. Losses at the gene ends were 3 bases for V and 7 bases for J; bases not matched to a gene: 7. CDR1 and CDR2 (germline): LNHDA, SQIVND (reference sequence). This CDR3 has 15 residues. The CDR3 bases are TGTGCCAGTAGTATTGGGCAGGGGGCAATCGGGGAGCTGTTTTTT. It encodes CASSIGQGAIGELFF. Complete variable domain (other parts from reference TRBV19 and TRBJ2-2): DGGITQSPKYLFRKEGQNVTLSCEQNLNHDAMYWYRQDPGQGLRLIYYSQIVNDFQKGDIAEGYSVSREKKESFPLTVTSAQKNPTAFYLCASSIGQGAIGELFFGEGSRLTVL.

The V gene is TRBV9, the J gene TRBJ2-2; 11 bases fit TRBD2. CDR1 is SGDLS and CDR2 is YYNGEE in the germline V gene. The J segment lost 7 bases and the V segment lost 0 bases, leaving 5 bases of the junction unmatched. The CDR3 is made up of 16 amino acids. The DNA for the CDR3 is TGTGCCAGCAGCGTAGTGGGACTAGCGGCCTACGGGGAGCTGTTTTTT. It is translated as CASSVVGLAAYGELFF.

Notes on this clone: A read error may produce the germline difference seen at one junction end. V usage is TRBV13 and J usage is TRBJ2-7; TRBD2 is a possible D gene (5 bases). Germline V gives CDR1 PRHDT, CDR2 FYEKMQ (reference sequence). This CDR3 has 11 amino acids. The CDR3: CAGSRGYEQYF. The CDR3 DNA follows: TGTGCCGGCAGCCGGGGTTACGAGCAGTACTTC.

The rearrangement uses TRBV6-5 and TRBJ2-3, with D tentatively TRBD1 (7 bases). Trimming took off 4 bases at V and 6 bases at J, with 20 bases between the two ends. Germline assignment: CDR1 MNHEY and CDR2 SVGAGI. The length of the CDR3 is 16 residues. CDR3 sequence: CASSSWWRGLSDTQYF. The CDR3 DNA sequence: TGTGCCAGCAGTTCCTGGTGGAGGGGGCTGTCTGATACGCAGTATTTT.

V and J are TRBV29-1 and TRBJ2-3, with 7 bases fitting TRBD1. V lost 7 bases and J lost 2; bases outside the gene matches: 6. Germline values: CDR1 SQVTM, CDR2 ANQGSEA. The CDR3 is 13 residues long. DNA of the CDR3: TGCAGCGGCCGACAGGGTTACACAGATACGCAGTATTTT. Translation: CSGRQGYTDTQYF.